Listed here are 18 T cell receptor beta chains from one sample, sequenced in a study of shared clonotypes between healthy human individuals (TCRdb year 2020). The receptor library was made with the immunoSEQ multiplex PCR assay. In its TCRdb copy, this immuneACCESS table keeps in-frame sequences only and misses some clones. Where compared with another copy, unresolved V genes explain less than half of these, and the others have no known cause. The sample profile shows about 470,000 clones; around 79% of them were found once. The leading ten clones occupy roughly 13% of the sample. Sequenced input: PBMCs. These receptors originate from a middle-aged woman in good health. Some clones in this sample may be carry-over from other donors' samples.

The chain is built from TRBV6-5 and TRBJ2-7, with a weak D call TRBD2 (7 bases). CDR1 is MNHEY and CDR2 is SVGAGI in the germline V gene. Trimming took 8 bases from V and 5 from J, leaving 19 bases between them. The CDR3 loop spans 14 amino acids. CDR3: CASLSHRGAHEQYF. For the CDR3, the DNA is TGTGCCAGCCTATCCCACCGGGGGGCTCACGAGCAGTACTTC.

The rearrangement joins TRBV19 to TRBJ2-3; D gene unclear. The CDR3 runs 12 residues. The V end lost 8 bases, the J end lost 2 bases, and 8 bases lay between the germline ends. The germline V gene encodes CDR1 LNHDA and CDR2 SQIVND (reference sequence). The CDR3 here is CASAGATDTQYF. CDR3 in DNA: TGTGCCAGTGCCGGTGCCACAGATACGCAGTATTTT.

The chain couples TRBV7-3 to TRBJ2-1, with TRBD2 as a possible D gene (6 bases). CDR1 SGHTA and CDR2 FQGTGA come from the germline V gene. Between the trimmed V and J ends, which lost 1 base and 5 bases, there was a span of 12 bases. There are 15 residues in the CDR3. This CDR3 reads CASSLSGTLNNEQFF. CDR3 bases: TGTGCCAGCAGCTTAAGCGGGACTTTAAACAATGAGCAGTTCTTC. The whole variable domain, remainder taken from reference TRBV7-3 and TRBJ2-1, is GAGVSQTPSNKVTEKGKYVELRCDPISGHTALYWYRQSLGQGPEFLIYFQGTGAADDSGLPNDRFFAVRPEGSVSTLKIQRTERGDSAVYLCASSLSGTLNNEQFFGPGTRLTVL.

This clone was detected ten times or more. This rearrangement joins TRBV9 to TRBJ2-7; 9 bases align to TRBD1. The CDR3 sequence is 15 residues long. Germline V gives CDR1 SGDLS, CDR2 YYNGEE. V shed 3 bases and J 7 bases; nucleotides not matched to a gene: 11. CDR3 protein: CASSAPGQGGREQYF. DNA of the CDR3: TGTGCCAGCAGCGCACCGGGACAGGGAGGAAGAGAGCAGTACTTC.

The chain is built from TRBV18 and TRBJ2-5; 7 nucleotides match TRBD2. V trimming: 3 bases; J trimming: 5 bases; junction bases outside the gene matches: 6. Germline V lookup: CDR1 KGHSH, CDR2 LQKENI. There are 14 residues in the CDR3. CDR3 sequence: CASSPGREAETQYF. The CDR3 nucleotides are TGTGCCAGCTCACCGGGGAGGGAGGCTGAGACCCAGTACTTC. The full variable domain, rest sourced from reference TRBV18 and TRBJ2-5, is NAGVMQNPRHLVRRRGQEARLRCSPMKGHSHVYWYRQLPEEGLKFMVYLQKENIIDESGMPKERFSAEFPKEGPSILRIQQVVRGDSAAYFCASSPGREAETQYFGPGTRLLVL.

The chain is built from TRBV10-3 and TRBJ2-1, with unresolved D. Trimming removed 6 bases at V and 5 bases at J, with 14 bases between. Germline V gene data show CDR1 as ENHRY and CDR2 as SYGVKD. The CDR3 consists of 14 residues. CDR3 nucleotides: TGTGCCATCAGAGCCCTTACGGGTCACAATGAGCAGTTCTTC. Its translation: CAIRALTGHNEQFF.

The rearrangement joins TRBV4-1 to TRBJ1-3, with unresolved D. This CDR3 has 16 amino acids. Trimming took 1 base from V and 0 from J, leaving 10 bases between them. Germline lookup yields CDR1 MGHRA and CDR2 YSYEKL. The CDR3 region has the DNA TGCGCCAGCAGCCAAGGTAGCACGAGCTCTGGAAACACCATATATTTT. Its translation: CASSQGSTSSGNTIYF.

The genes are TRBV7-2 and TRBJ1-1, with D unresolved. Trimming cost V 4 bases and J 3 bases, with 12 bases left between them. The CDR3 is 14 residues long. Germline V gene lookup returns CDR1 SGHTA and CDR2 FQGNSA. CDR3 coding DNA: TGTGCCAGCAGCTCGCCGGGGTATCACACTGAAGCTTTCTTT. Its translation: CASSSPGYHTEAFF.

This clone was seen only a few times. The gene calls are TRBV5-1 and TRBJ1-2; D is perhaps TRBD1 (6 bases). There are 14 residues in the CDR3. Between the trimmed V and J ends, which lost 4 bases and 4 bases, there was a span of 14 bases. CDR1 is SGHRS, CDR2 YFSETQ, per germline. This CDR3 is CASSVTADSYGYTF. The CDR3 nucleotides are TGCGCCAGCAGCGTCACAGCGGACAGCTATGGCTACACCTTC.

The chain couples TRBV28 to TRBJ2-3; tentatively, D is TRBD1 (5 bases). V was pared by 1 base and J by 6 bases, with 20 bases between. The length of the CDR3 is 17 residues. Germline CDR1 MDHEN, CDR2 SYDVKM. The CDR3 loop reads CASSLSHGRGRVDTQYF. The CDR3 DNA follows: TGTGCCAGCAGTTTATCCCACGGAAGGGGTCGCGTGGATACGCAGTATTTT.

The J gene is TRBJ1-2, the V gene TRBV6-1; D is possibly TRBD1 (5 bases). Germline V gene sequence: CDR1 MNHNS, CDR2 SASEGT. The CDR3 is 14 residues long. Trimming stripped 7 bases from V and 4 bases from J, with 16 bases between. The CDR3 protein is CASNPRRGVYGYTF. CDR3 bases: TGTGCCAGCAACCCGAGGAGGGGCGTCTATGGCTACACCTTC.

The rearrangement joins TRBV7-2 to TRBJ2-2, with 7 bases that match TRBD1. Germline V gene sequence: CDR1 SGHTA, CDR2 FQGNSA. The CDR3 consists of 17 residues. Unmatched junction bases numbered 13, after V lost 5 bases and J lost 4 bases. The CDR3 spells CASSLPKTGSSTGELFF. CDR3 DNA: TGTGCCAGCAGCCTCCCGAAGACAGGGTCGAGCACCGGGGAGCTGTTTTTT.

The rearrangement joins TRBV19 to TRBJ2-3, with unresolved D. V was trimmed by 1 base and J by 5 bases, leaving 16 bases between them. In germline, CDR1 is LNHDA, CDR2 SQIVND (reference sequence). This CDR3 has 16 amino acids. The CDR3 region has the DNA TGTGCCAGTAGTATAGGCCCAGGAGCCCGTATAGATACGCAGTATTTT. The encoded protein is CASSIGPGARIDTQYF.

CDR3 sequence reads: CASSLGRNEQFF. In nucleotides, the CDR3 is TGTGCCAGCAGCTTGGGGCGTAATGAGCAGTTCTTC. This rearrangement joins TRBV7-3 to TRBJ2-1; perhaps TRBD1 as D (5 bases). The CDR3 runs 12 residues. CDR1 and CDR2 from the germline V gene are SGHTA and FQGTGA. Deletions cut 3 bases from V and 7 bases from J, with 7 bases between.

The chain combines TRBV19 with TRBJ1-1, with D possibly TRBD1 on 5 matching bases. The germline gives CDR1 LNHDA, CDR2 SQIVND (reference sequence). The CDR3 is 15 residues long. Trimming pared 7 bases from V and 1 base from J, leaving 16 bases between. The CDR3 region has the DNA TGTGCCAGTACCTCGAAGCAGCAGGGGAACACTGAAGCTTTCTTT. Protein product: CASTSKQQGNTEAFF.

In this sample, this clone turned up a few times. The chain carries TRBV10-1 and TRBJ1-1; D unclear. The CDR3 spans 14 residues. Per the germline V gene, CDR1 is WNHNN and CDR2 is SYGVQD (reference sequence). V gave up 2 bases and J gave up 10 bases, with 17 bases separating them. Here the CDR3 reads CASSEDPSPRRAFF. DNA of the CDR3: TGCGCCAGCAGTGAGGACCCTTCACCTCGTAGAGCTTTCTTT.

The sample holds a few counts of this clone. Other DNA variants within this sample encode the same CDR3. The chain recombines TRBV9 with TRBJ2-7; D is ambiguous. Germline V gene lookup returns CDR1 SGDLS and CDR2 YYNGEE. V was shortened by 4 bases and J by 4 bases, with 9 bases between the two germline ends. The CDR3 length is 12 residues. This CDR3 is CASSPGAYEQYF. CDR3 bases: TGTGCCAGCAGCCCCGGAGCATACGAGCAGTACTTC.

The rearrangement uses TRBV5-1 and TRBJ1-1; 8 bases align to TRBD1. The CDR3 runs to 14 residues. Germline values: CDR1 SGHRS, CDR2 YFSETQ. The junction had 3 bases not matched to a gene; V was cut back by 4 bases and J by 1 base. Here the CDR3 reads CASSLGTGNTEAFF. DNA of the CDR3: TGCGCCAGCAGCCTAGGGACAGGGAACACTGAAGCTTTCTTT.